This section outlines one T cell receptor beta chain sequence together with its context. Its antigen is unidentified. Trimming shortened V by 8 bases and J by 8 bases, and 15 bases separated the two germline ends. Germline V lookup: CDR1 MNHEY, CDR2 SVGAGI. The CDR3 runs to 12 residues. Only in-frame clones appear in the TCRdb table, and some are missing; sequencing was by immunoSEQ multiplex PCR. The data show approximately 28,000 clones, around 84% seen once. This record comes from a study of OX40 agonist ivuxolimab in advanced cancers. Study-wide context: Every patient in dose escalation had hepatocellular carcinoma, melanoma, renal cell or head and neck cancer. The study's findings and limits: Both blood CD4+ and CD8+ T cells showed clonal growth by week 6 at 0.1 to 3.0 mg/kg.

The TCR comes from an adult with an advanced solid tumor such as melanoma, head and neck, liver or kidney cancer. J is TRBJ1-2 and V is TRBV6-5; D is uncertain. The sequencing here drew on CD4+ or CD8+ T cells sorted from blood, taken in a trial of the OX40 agonist ivuxolimab. This CDR3 reads CASWVTGNGYTF. DNA of the CDR3: TGTGCCAGCTGGGTGACGGGGAACGGCTACACCTTC.